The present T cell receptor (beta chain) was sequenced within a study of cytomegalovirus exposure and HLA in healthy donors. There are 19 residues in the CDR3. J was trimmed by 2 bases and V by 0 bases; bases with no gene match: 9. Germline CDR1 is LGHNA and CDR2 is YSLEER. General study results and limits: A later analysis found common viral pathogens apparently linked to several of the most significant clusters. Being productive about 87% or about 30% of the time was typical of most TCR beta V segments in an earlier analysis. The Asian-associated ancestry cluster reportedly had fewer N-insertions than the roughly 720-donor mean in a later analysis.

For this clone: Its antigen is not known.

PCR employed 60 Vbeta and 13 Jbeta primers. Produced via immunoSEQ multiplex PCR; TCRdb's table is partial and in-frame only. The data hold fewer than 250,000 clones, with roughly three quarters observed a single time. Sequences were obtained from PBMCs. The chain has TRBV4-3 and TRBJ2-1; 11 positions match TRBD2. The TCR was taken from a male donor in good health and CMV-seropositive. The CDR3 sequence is CASSQDPVAGGNPYNEQFF. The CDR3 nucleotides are TGCGCCAGCAGCCAAGATCCCGTAGCGGGAGGGAACCCCTACAATGAGCAGTTCTTC.